This is a list of T cell receptor beta chains from one sample in a study of T-cell reconstitution after alpha-beta-depleted transplantation in children. TCRdb analysed the PCR reads with MiXCR anew, one entry per CDR3 protein. In the table there are hundreds of thousands of distinct CDR3 sequences, around 16% of which are singletons. Specimen: PBMCs from the stem cell graft donor, collected from the stem cell graft. These receptor sequences come from a human donor who donated a stem cell graft to a child with acute myeloid leukemia. Both conserved end residues are part of each CDR3. Fields, in order: CDR3 protein, CDR3 DNA, clone size, V gene, D gene, J gene. D genes are given only for firm matches. Clone sizes are given selectively: once, few, many, or a class where the clone is expanded.

CDR3: CAWSGGGPNEQFF
DNA: TGTGCCTGGAGTGGAGGGGGCCCCAATGAGCAGTTCTTC
size: few
V: TRBV30
D: TRBD1
J: TRBJ2-1

CDR3: CASSLASDSYGYTF
DNA: TGCGCCAGCAGCTTGGCGTCAGACAGCTATGGCTACACCTTC
size: many
V: TRBV5-1
D: .
J: TRBJ1-2

CDR3: CSASDGYFVGTQYF
DNA: TGCAGTGCTTCCGACGGGTATTTTGTTGGGACCCAGTACTTC
size: many
V: TRBV20-1
D: .
J: TRBJ2-5

CDR3: CASSPGTGNTEAFF
DNA: TGTGCCAGCAGTCCCGGGACAGGGAACACTGAAGCTTTCTTT
size: many
V: TRBV12-3/TRBV12-4
D: TRBD1
J: TRBJ1-1

CDR3: CATGGRGGRNEQFF
DNA: TGTGCCACCGGGGGGCGGGGGGGCCGGAATGAGCAGTTCTTC
size: .
V: TRBV24-1
D: TRBD2
J: TRBJ2-1

CDR3: CAIGRVAGQTGELFF
DNA: TGTGCCATCGGCCGTGTAGCGGGGCAAACCGGGGAGCTGTTTTTT
size: few
V: TRBV10-3
D: TRBD2
J: TRBJ2-2

CDR3: CSVANTEAFF
DNA: TGCAGCGTTGCAAACACTGAAGCTTTCTTT
size: many
V: TRBV29-1
D: .
J: TRBJ1-1

CDR3: CATSGKPGQNTGELFF
DNA: TGTGCCACCAGCGGCAAACCAGGACAGAACACCGGGGAGCTGTTTTTT
size: many
V: TRBV15
D: .
J: TRBJ2-2

CDR3: CASRRDLDGELFF
DNA: TGTGCTAGTCGGAGGGACTTGGACGGGGAGCTGTTTTTT
size: .
V: TRBV12-5
D: .
J: TRBJ2-2

CDR3: CSASSRPNTGELFF
DNA: TGCAGTGCTAGTTCTAGGCCGAACACCGGGGAGCTGTTTTTT
size: many
V: TRBV20-1
D: .
J: TRBJ2-2

CDR3: CASSFVGEGTEQYF
DNA: TGTGCCAGCAGCTTTGTAGGAGAAGGGACCGAGCAGTACTTC
size: few
V: TRBV7-2
D: .
J: TRBJ2-7

CDR3: CSVERGARIDTQYF
DNA: TGCAGCGTTGAACGCGGGGCCCGGATAGATACGCAGTATTTT
size: many
V: TRBV29-1
D: .
J: TRBJ2-3

CDR3: CATSDSGNGAEGYTF
DNA: TGTGCCACCAGTGATTCCGGGAACGGCGCGGAAGGCTACACCTTC
size: .
V: TRBV24-1
D: .
J: TRBJ1-2

CDR3: CSARWVGGGYNEQFF
DNA: TGCAGTGCTAGATGGGTAGGGGGGGGATACAATGAGCAGTTCTTC
size: .
V: TRBV20-1
D: .
J: TRBJ2-1

CDR3: CASSPTPPSSNQPQHF
DNA: TGTGCCAGCAGTCCCACGCCTCCATCCAGCAATCAGCCCCAGCATTTT
size: .
V: TRBV12-3/TRBV12-4
D: .
J: TRBJ1-5

CDR3: CAINNEAVNYGYTF
DNA: TGTGCCATCAATAACGAGGCGGTGAACTATGGCTACACCTTC
size: few
V: TRBV10-3
D: .
J: TRBJ1-2

CDR3: CASSLIPNQPQHF
DNA: TGTGCCAGCAGTTTGATCCCCAATCAGCCCCAGCATTTT
size: few
V: TRBV28
D: .
J: TRBJ1-5

CDR3: CASSPTGAIAKNIQYF
DNA: TGTGCCAGCTCACCGACGGGGGCCATAGCCAAAAACATTCAGTACTTC
size: .
V: TRBV18
D: .
J: TRBJ2-4

CDR3: CASRWGRGNEQFF
DNA: TGTGCCAGCAGATGGGGCCGGGGGAATGAGCAGTTCTTC
size: few
V: TRBV12-3/TRBV12-4
D: .
J: TRBJ2-1

CDR3: CASSYSSREETQYF
DNA: TGTGCCAGCAGTTACTCTAGCAGAGAGGAGACCCAGTACTTC
size: many
V: TRBV6-5
D: .
J: TRBJ2-5

CDR3: CASSEQSSGSYEQYF
DNA: TGCGCCAGCAGTGAGCAGAGTAGCGGCTCCTACGAGCAGTACTTC
size: many
V: TRBV10-2
D: .
J: TRBJ2-7

CDR3: CSANIPGENQPQHF
DNA: TGCAGTGCCAACATCCCCGGGGAAAATCAGCCCCAGCATTTT
size: many
V: TRBV20-1
D: .
J: TRBJ1-5

CDR3: CASSRTTGTNQPQHF
DNA: TGTGCCAGCAGCAGAACCACAGGGACAAATCAGCCCCAGCATTTT
size: many
V: TRBV7-2
D: .
J: TRBJ1-5

CDR3: CASSFGGNRFSSYEQYF
DNA: TGTGCCAGCAGCTTCGGAGGGAACAGGTTTAGCTCCTACGAGCAGTACTTC
size: .
V: TRBV7-9
D: .
J: TRBJ2-7

CDR3: CASSSLGTGNEKLFF
DNA: TGTGCCAGCAGCTCCTTAGGGACAGGGAATGAAAAACTGTTTTTT
size: many
V: TRBV7-2
D: TRBD1
J: TRBJ1-4

CDR3: CASSPGAFRDTEAFF
DNA: TGTGCCAGCAGTCCAGGGGCCTTTAGGGACACTGAAGCTTTCTTT
size: .
V: TRBV11-3
D: .
J: TRBJ1-1

CDR3: CSASFQSSYNSPLHF
DNA: TGCAGTGCTAGTTTCCAGAGCTCCTATAATTCACCCCTCCACTTT
size: many
V: TRBV20-1
D: .
J: TRBJ1-6

CDR3: CSVEVRFEPYRAGETQYF
DNA: TGCAGCGTTGAAGTTCGATTTGAGCCATACAGGGCGGGAGAGACCCAGTACTTC
size: .
V: TRBV29-1
D: .
J: TRBJ2-5

CDR3: CASSEPGQPYNEQFF
DNA: TGCGCCAGCAGTGAACCAGGACAGCCCTACAATGAGCAGTTCTTC
size: .
V: TRBV10-2
D: .
J: TRBJ2-1

CDR3: CASSQEGALGNEQFF
DNA: TGCGCCAGCAGCCAAGAGGGTGCGCTTGGGAATGAGCAGTTCTTC
size: few
V: TRBV4-1
D: .
J: TRBJ2-1

CDR3: CASSDRVRGPEDTQYF
DNA: TGTGCCAGCAGTGACCGGGTCAGGGGGCCCGAAGATACGCAGTATTTT
size: .
V: TRBV25-1
D: TRBD1
J: TRBJ2-3

CDR3: CASSQDSGYNEQFF
DNA: TGCGCCAGCAGCCAAGACTCCGGGTACAATGAGCAGTTCTTC
size: many
V: TRBV4-3
D: .
J: TRBJ2-1

CDR3: CSATGNPRNQPQHF
DNA: TGCAGTGCTACGGGGAACCCACGAAATCAGCCCCAGCATTTT
size: many
V: TRBV20-1
D: .
J: TRBJ1-5

CDR3: CASSYLTGGDGYTF
DNA: TGTGCCAGCAGTTACCTGACAGGGGGGGATGGCTACACCTTC
size: many
V: TRBV6-5
D: TRBD1
J: TRBJ1-2

CDR3: CASSLTDYTDTQYF
DNA: TGTGCCAGCAGCCTTACAGACTATACAGATACGCAGTATTTT
size: many
V: TRBV7-2
D: .
J: TRBJ2-3

CDR3: CASRVRDSGANVLTF
DNA: TGTGCCAGCAGAGTAAGGGACTCTGGGGCCAACGTCCTGACTTTC
size: many
V: TRBV6-1
D: .
J: TRBJ2-6

CDR3: CSARDPGAGQETQYF
DNA: TGCAGTGCTAGAGATCCGGGGGCAGGGCAAGAGACCCAGTACTTC
size: .
V: TRBV20-1
D: .
J: TRBJ2-5

CDR3: CASKHPQRGSPLHF
DNA: TGTGCCAGCAAGCACCCCCAGCGAGGGTCACCCCTCCACTTT
size: .
V: TRBV6-1
D: .
J: TRBJ1-6

CDR3: CASSDSNSAEAFF
DNA: TGTGCCAGCAGTGACTCGAATTCGGCTGAAGCTTTCTTT
size: many
V: TRBV6-4
D: .
J: TRBJ1-1

CDR3: CASGLAGYEQYF
DNA: TGTGCCAGCGGTTTAGCCGGCTACGAGCAGTACTTC
size: .
V: TRBV12-3/TRBV12-4
D: .
J: TRBJ2-7

CDR3: CSASPARASYEQYF
DNA: TGCAGTGCTAGCCCCGCCAGGGCGTCCTACGAGCAGTACTTC
size: many
V: TRBV20-1
D: .
J: TRBJ2-7

CDR3: CASSFYRGDYGYTF
DNA: TGTGCCAGCAGTTTCTACAGGGGGGACTATGGCTACACCTTC
size: .
V: TRBV12-3/TRBV12-4
D: TRBD1
J: TRBJ1-2

CDR3: CATSRNREGTDTQYF
DNA: TGTGCCACCAGCAGAAATCGGGAGGGAACAGATACGCAGTATTTT
size: few
V: TRBV15
D: TRBD2
J: TRBJ2-3

CDR3: CASGSPRDYEGATQYF
DNA: TGTGCCAGCGGCTCCCCTAGGGATTACGAGGGAGCGACCCAGTACTTC
size: .
V: TRBV5-5
D: .
J: TRBJ2-5

CDR3: CASSLEGSSGTYEQYF
DNA: TGTGCCAGCAGCTTAGAGGGGTCTAGCGGCACCTACGAGCAGTACTTC
size: once
V: TRBV7-2
D: TRBD2
J: TRBJ2-7